This TCR beta chain was retrieved from a study of blood T cell repertoires in COVID-19. The repertoire was sequenced with immunoSEQ multiplex PCR; TCRdb's copy has only in-frame clones and lacks some. The sample contains about 400,000 clones, approximately 85% of which appear only once. Germline lookup yields CDR1 MGHRA and CDR2 YSYEKL. CDR3 length equals 16 residues. V lost 1 base and J lost 3; bases outside the gene matches: 7. V usage is TRBV4-1 and J usage is TRBJ2-7, with TRBD2 matching over 9 bases. The sequenced sample consisted of PBMCs or T cells enriched from blood (not recorded which). The sequence came from a middle-aged woman with acute COVID-19. CDR3 region: CASSQVVLAGLYEQYF. The CDR3 nucleotides are TGCGCCAGCAGCCAAGTTGTCCTAGCGGGGCTCTACGAGCAGTACTTC.